This TCR beta chain was identified in a study of cytomegalovirus exposure and HLA in healthy donors. Overall study findings and caveats: Analyzed later, most CMV-associated TCR beta chains appeared HLA-restricted. Productive status was seen about 90% or about 30% of the time for most TCR beta V segments in an earlier analysis. Presence/absence analyses supposed approximately even sequencing depth among donors.

The CDR3 has 16 residues. CDR1 KGHSH and CDR2 LQKENI come from the germline V gene. Trimming took 0 bases from V and 3 from J; bases not matched to a gene: 3. Amplification used 60 Vbeta primers and 13 Jbeta primers. Profiled with immunoSEQ multiplex PCR; TCRdb holds only in-frame clones, not every one. Here the sample spans about 170,000 clones, around 80% being singletons. To note about this clone: Its antigen is not identified.

The V and J genes are TRBV18 and TRBJ2-1, with 9 bases that match TRBD2. The receptor was isolated from a woman between 45 and 60 years old in good health and CMV-seronegative. Sequencing was carried out using PBMCs. CDR3 DNA: TGTGCCAGCTCACCACCTAGCGGGAGTGTCTACAATGAGCAGTTCTTC. As protein: CASSPPSGSVYNEQFF.